This T cell receptor beta chain was observed in a study of blood T cell repertoires in COVID-19 (dated by TCRdb to 2018 to 2021). Looking at the study overall: The collaborator samples originated in the United States, Italy and Spain and spanned the acute and convalescent phases of COVID-19. The samples were drawn from two sources: the first 160 participants of the ongoing ImmuneRACE study, and over 950 subjects contributed by 6 global collaborators. Subjects who had been exposed to COVID-19, were actively infected with it, or had recovered from it provided the deeply sampled blood TCRbeta repertoires that made up the dataset. A de-identified subject ID, COVID-19 status, age in years and sex were almost always included in the sample metadata. HLA class I and class II types, where available, came from metadata supplied by the sample provider rather than from assay-based typing. The repertoires were released in a freely available public database meant as a resource for research on the immune response to SARS-CoV-2. The prospective study material was composed of cDNA or gDNA derived from T cells, B-cell-depleted T cells, or PBMCs.

Whole blood was collected in K2EDTA tubes by collaborating institutions according to the institutions' own protocols. For TCRbeta analysis, collaborators shipped samples in one of three forms: frozen whole blood, isolated PBMCs, or DNA extracted from either of those sample types. TCRbeta CDR3 regions were amplified from genomic DNA using the immunoSEQ Assay, a bias-controlled multiplex PCR. From the authors' description of their analysis: Nucleated cell counts per sample were estimated from amplification of reference gene primers within the assay. To quantify the absolute abundance of each unique TCRbeta CDR3 rearrangement, sequence reads were collapsed and filtered. For each sample, productive Simpson clonality was calculated by taking the square root of Simpson's diversity index across productive rearrangements. As stored in TCRdb, this immuneACCESS dataset retains in-frame rearrangements with V and J assigned. A fraction of the clones does not appear; measured against another copy, unresolved V genes explain less than half of the discrepancy, and the remainder lacks a known reason. V and J calls and clone size are those listed in that table; D and trimming were worked out from the DNA. This sample has approximately 140,000 clones in its table, and 70% to 90% of those were observed once. Roughly 3.5% of the sample goes to the ten largest clones.

Based on the germline V gene, the CDR1 and CDR2 sequences are SGHTS and YDEGEE. Compared with germline, V lacks 3 bases and J lacks 5 bases; bases without a gene match: 7. From the cysteine through the phenylalanine, the CDR3 covers 15 amino acids. Only CDR3 DNA is held: 45 bases, read in frame from base 1. As concerns this clone: The antigen this receptor binds is unknown. No base quality values were provided; no much bigger clone lies one nucleotide off.

The paper as a whole reports these results and caveats: How much clinical and demographic metadata was included differed by source and by participant, and the metadata was provided uncurated.

The TCR comes from a man aged 70-80 years with acute or convalescent COVID-19. The rearrangement joined TRBV5-8 to TRBJ2-2; 7 central bases correspond to TRBD1. Material: peripheral blood. The CDR3 in this case is CASSSRTGRTGELFF. The DNA sequence is TGTGCCAGCAGCTCCCGGACAGGTCGAACCGGGGAGCTGTTTTTT.